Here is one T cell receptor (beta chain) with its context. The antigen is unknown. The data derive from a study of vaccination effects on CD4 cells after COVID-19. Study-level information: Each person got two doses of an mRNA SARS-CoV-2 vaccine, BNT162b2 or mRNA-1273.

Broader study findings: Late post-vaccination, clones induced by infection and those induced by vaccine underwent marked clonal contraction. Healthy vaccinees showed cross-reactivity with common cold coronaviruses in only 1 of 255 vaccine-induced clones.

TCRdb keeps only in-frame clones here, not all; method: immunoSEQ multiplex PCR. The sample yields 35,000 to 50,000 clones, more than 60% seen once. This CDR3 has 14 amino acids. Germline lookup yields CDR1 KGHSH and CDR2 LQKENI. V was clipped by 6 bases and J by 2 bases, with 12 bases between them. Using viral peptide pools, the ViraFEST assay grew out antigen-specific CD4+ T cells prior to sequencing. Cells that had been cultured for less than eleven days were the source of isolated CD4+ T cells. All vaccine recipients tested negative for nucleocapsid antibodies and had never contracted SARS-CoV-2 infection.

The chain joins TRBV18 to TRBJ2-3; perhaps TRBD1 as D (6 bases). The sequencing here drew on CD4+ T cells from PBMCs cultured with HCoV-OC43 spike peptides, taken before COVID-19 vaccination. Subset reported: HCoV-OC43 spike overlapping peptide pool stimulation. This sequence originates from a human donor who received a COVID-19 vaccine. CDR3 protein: CASSSRDITDTQYF. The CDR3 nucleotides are TGTGCCAGCTCGTCCCGGGACATCACAGATACGCAGTATTTT.